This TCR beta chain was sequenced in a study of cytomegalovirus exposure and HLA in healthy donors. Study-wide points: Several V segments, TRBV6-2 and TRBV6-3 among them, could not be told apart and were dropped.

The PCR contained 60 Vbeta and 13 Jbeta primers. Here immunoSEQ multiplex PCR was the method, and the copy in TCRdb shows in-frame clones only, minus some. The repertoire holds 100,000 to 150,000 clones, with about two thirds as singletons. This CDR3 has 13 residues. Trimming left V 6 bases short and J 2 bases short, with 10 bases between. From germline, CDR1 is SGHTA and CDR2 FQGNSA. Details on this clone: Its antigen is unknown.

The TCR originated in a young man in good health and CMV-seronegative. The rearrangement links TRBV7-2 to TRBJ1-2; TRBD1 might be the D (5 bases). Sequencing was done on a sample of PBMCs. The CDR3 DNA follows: TGTGCCAGCAGTTACGACAGAAACTATGGCTACACCTTC. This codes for CASSYDRNYGYTF.